This T cell receptor beta chain came from a study of OX40 agonist ivuxolimab in advanced cancers. With V trimmed by 0 bases and J by 0 bases, 9 bases remained unmatched. CDR3 length equals 18 residues. Germline CDR1 and CDR2: SNHLY and FYNNEI. TCRdb keeps only in-frame clones here, not all; method: immunoSEQ multiplex PCR. The sample has around 20,000 clones; about 76% are singletons. The TCR originated in an adult with an advanced solid tumor such as melanoma, head and neck, liver or kidney cancer. The specimen was CD4+ or CD8+ T cells sorted from blood, collected in a trial of the OX40 agonist ivuxolimab. The J gene is TRBJ2-3, the V gene TRBV2, with 7 bases that match TRBD1. The CDR3 is CASSEALEGTASTDTQYF. CDR3 DNA: TGTGCCAGCAGTGAAGCGCTTGAGGGGACAGCGAGCACAGATACGCAGTATTTT.